This T cell receptor (beta chain) was observed in a study of cytomegalovirus exposure and HLA in healthy donors. General observations from the study: A later analysis by the authors found several of the most significant clusters apparently linked to common viral pathogens. A few chains linked to CMV were shown in vitro to be specific for CMV antigens.

The CDR3 has 16 amino acids. Germline lookup yields CDR1 SGHRS and CDR2 YFSETQ. V was shortened by 4 bases and J by 0 bases, with 13 bases between the two germline ends. Primers: 60 Vbeta forward and 13 Jbeta reverse. Generated by immunoSEQ multiplex PCR, the TCRdb table keeps only in-frame clones and is missing some. The data show over 200,000 clones, with about four fifths seen just once and approximately 5.3% held by the top ten. Donors had nominal health at sampling but likely had unrecorded immune exposures. Turning to this clone: What it recognizes is unknown. The same CDR3 also results from other DNA sequences found in this sample.

The sequenced sample consisted of PBMCs. This sequence was found in a woman in her 40s in good health and CMV-seropositive. This chain joins TRBV5-1 and TRBJ1-4; TRBD1 is a possible D gene (5 bases). The CDR3 nucleotides are TGCGCCAGCAGCCCTGGGACTGGGGCAACTAATGAAAAACTGTTTTTT. It specifies CASSPGTGATNEKLFF.